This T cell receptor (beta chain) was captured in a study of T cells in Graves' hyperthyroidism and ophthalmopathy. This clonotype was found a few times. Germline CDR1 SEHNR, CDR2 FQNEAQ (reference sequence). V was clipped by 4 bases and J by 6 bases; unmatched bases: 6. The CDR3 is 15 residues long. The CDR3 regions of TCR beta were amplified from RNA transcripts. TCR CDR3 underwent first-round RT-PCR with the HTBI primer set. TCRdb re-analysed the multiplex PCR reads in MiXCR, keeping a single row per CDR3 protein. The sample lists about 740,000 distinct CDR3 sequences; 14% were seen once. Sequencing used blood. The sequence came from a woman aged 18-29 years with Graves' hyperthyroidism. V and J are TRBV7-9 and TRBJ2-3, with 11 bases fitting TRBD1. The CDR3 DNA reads TGTGCCAGCAGCTCCCCGGACAGGGGGCTTGATACGCAGTATTTT. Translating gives CASSSPDRGLDTQYF.